This T cell receptor beta chain stems from a study of T cell clones after liver transplantation. Study conclusions and caveats: Compared with third party-reactive sequences, donor-reactive ones declined more, independent of withdrawal success. These preliminary findings come from unstandardized post-transplant sampling times.

Note on this clone: Its antigen is unidentified.

Using immunoSEQ multiplex PCR, the repertoire was profiled, and TCRdb retains in-frame clones only, with some absent. The sample yields tens of thousands of clones, around 84% seen once. The TCR comes from a human donor who received a liver transplant. The sequences come from CD4+ T cells from blood, collected before liver transplant.

CDR3 DNA: TGTGCCAGCAGCAAAGGGGGAGATACGCAGTATTTT. It translates to CASSKGGDTQYF. The J gene is TRBJ2-3, the V gene TRBV2; D perhaps matches TRBD1 (6 bases). Germline V CDR1 and CDR2: SNHLY, FYNNEI. The CDR3 is 12 amino acids. V gave up 6 bases and J gave up 5 bases, with 9 bases separating them.